Shown below are 12 T cell receptor beta chains from a single sample sequenced in a study of T cells expressing NK-cell markers. TCRdb reprocessed the 5' RACE reads and stores each CDR3 protein as one record, lacking DNA. The repertoire table contains 400,000 to 500,000 distinct CDR3 sequences. The sample was blood T cells: a sorted CD56 or NKG2C T cell subset, CD4+ or CD8+ T cells, or bulk PBMC T cells (not recorded which). Receptors were obtained from a woman aged 18-69 years in good health.

J is TRBJ2-5 and V is TRBV7-2; TCRdb gives TRBD2 as the D gene, but with no DNA this cannot be confirmed. The CDR3 is made up of 14 amino acids. Germline V lookup: CDR1 SGHTA, CDR2 FQGNSA. The chain's CDR3 is CASSYLSEEETQYF.

The chain uses TRBV9 and TRBJ2-3; TCRdb selects TRBD1, and the lack of DNA leaves this call unchecked. This CDR3 has 16 residues. Germline V gene sequence: CDR1 SGDLS, CDR2 YYNGEE. CDR3 loop: CASSPFPGEGTDTQYF.

The chain recombines TRBV5-5 with TRBJ2-1; without DNA, the TCRdb call of TRBD2 cannot be checked. The CDR3 has 15 amino acids. Germline assignment: CDR1 SGHKS and CDR2 YYEKEE (reference sequence). The CDR3 loop reads CASEIRDYPYNEQFF.

The chain links TRBV3-1 to TRBJ2-2. CDR3 length: 12 amino acids. Germline V gene lookup returns CDR1 LGHDT and CDR2 YNNKEL (reference sequence). CDR3 residues: CASSQPAGELFF. Full variable domain (missing parts from reference TRBV3-1 and TRBJ2-2): DTAVSQTPKYLVTQMGNDKSIKCEQNLGHDTMYWYKQDSKKFLKIMFSYNNKELIINETVPNRFSPKSPDKAHLNLHINSLELGDSAVYFCASSQPAGELFFGEGSRLTVL.

The J gene is TRBJ1-5, the V gene TRBV5-1. The CDR3 loop spans 14 amino acids. Per germline, CDR1 SGHRS and CDR2 YFSETQ. The chain's CDR3 is CASSLGGKDQPQHF.

The CDR3 is CSGQGGHSSYNEQFF. The chain combines TRBV29-1 with TRBJ2-1; TCRdb's D call, TRBD1, is unchecked because there is no DNA. From germline, CDR1 is SQVTM and CDR2 ANQGSEA. This CDR3 comprises 15 residues.

The rearrangement links TRBV20-1 to TRBJ2-7; the D gene TCRdb calls, TRBD1, cannot be checked with no DNA. CDR1 is DFQATT, CDR2 SNEGSKA, per germline (reference sequence). This CDR3 has 12 amino acids. The CDR3 region is CSATDRPNEQYF.

This chain links TRBV10-3 with TRBJ2-7; with no DNA, the TCRdb D assignment of TRBD1 cannot be verified. This CDR3 spans 15 amino acids. CDR1 is ENHRY and CDR2 is SYGVKD in the germline V gene. The CDR3 here is CAISATGRMAYEQYF.

V gene TRBV21-1 combines with J gene TRBJ2-4; TCRdb names TRBD1, which stays unverified in the absence of DNA. TRBV21-1 is an annotated pseudogene. This CDR3 region has 20 residues. The CDR3 is CAIIPQIRDRRVNQKNIQYF.

The chain links TRBV20-1 to TRBJ1-4. Germline CDR1 is DFQATT and CDR2 is SNEGSKA (reference sequence). CDR3 length: 11 residues. The CDR3 loop is CSALGGEKLFF.

The chain is built from TRBV9 and TRBJ2-3. The CDR3 totals 15 residues. Germline V gene sequence: CDR1 SGDLS, CDR2 YYNGEE. The CDR3 spells CASTEDIWGTDTQYF. Looking up the rest from reference TRBV9 and TRBJ2-3 gives the full variable domain: DSGVTQTPKHLITATGQRVTLRCSPRSGDLSVYWYQQSLDQGLQFLIQYYNGEERAKGNILERFSAQQFPDLHSELNLSSLELGDSALYFCASTEDIWGTDTQYFGPGTRLTVL.

This chain links TRBV7-6 with TRBJ1-2; with no DNA, the TCRdb D assignment of TRBD1 cannot be verified. Germline V CDR1 and CDR2: SGHVS, FNYEAQ. The CDR3 length is 15 residues. The CDR3 loop reads CASSQDRGHGYGYTF.